One and the same sample provided the 10 T cell receptor beta chains below, sequenced in a study of immune characterization of retroperitoneal liposarcoma. One entry per CDR3 protein, called by TCRdb with MiXCR from the PCR reads. The data show about 10,000 distinct CDR3 sequences, approximately 28% seen once. The sample taken for sequencing was tumor tissue. These receptor sequences come from a male donor with retroperitoneal liposarcoma.

This clonotype is termed medium-sized (0.01 to 0.1%). This chain uses TRBV6-1 with TRBJ2-4; D perhaps matches TRBD2 (5 bases). Germline V CDR1 and CDR2: MNHNS, SASEGT. This CDR3 is 15 amino acids long. The ends were cut back, 5 bases at V and 9 bases at J, with 20 bases in the middle. As DNA, the CDR3 is TGTGCCAGCAGTTCGGGGAACCAGGCTTTTAGCATTCAGTACTTC. Its protein is CASSSGNQAFSIQYF.

V is TRBV6-1 and J is TRBJ2-1, with D perhaps matching TRBD2 (5 bases). The better agreement between TRBJ2-7 and the DNA end casts doubt on the J call. This CDR3 contains 13 residues. In germline, CDR1 is MNHNS, CDR2 SASEGT. CDR3 protein: CASSSTGYNEQYF. In DNA, the CDR3 is TGTGCCAGCAGCTCTACGGGGTACAATGAGCAGTACTTC.

This clonotype was detected a few times. The V gene is TRBV12-3 or TRBV12-4, the J gene TRBJ2-5; the D gene is possibly TRBD2 (5 bases). With the DNA end fitting TRBJ2-7 better, the J assignment may be wrong. The CDR3 is 15 amino acids. The CDR3 region is CASSFSASKHYEQYF. The CDR3 DNA is TGTGCCAGCAGTTTTAGCGCCTCTAAGCACTACGAGCAGTACTTC.

By proportion, this clonotype is medium-sized. This chain connects TRBV10-2 to TRBJ1-1; no clear D. Per germline, CDR1 WSHSY and CDR2 SAAADI. V dropped 6 bases and J dropped 4 bases, with 12 bases sitting between them. CDR3 length equals 13 residues. The CDR3 region has the DNA TGCGCCAGCAGCGTGGGGTATGGCACTGAAGCTTTCTTT. Amino acids: CASSVGYGTEAFF.

The gene calls are TRBV6-1 and TRBJ2-1; 9 bases fit TRBD2. The last part of the DNA fits TRBJ2-7 better; the J call may be wrong. The CDR3 is 17 residues long. Germline CDR1 is MNHNS and CDR2 is SASEGT. The CDR3 loop reads CASSSRRKLAGYNEQYF. The CDR3 bases are TGTGCCAGCAGTTCCCGCCGGAAGCTAGCGGGGTACAATGAGCAGTACTTC.

In DNA form, the CDR3 reads TGTGCCAGTCGACTCTACACCGGGGAGCTGTTTTTT. Its translation: CASRLYTGELFF. The chain carries TRBV6-1 and TRBJ2-2; D call uncertain. V gave up 9 bases and J gave up 3 bases, with 8 bases separating them. CDR1 and CDR2 (germline): MNHNS, SASEGT. The CDR3 sequence is 12 residues long.

V and J are TRBV6-6 and TRBJ2-1, with a tentative D call TRBD2 (6 bases). The V end lost 2 bases, the J end lost 13 bases, and 21 bases lay between the germline ends. CDR1 MNHNY and CDR2 SVGAGI come from the germline V gene (reference sequence). This CDR3 region has 15 residues. Here the CDR3 DNA reads TGTGCCAGCAGTTACGGGGGGACTGTACAAGAGACCCAGTTCTTC. Its translation: CASSYGGTVQETQFF.

This clonotype came up a few times. The chain joins TRBV27 to TRBJ2-1; D might be TRBD2 (6 bases). V gave up 4 bases and J gave up 10 bases, with 11 bases separating them. This CDR3 has 12 residues. The germline CDR1 and CDR2 sequences are MNHEY and SMNVEV (reference sequence). The CDR3 is CASSSTRLEQFF. CDR3 coding DNA: TGTGCCAGCAGTTCGACTAGACTCGAGCAGTTCTTC.

This clonotype appeared many times. The J gene is TRBJ2-3, the V gene TRBV6-1; D possibly uses TRBD1 or TRBD2 (5 bases each). Looked up from germline, CDR1 is MNHNS and CDR2 is SASEGT. The ends were cut back, 6 bases at V and 5 bases at J, with 18 bases in the middle. The CDR3 extends over 15 amino acids. CDR3 region: CASRREGARQDTQYF. As DNA, the CDR3 is TGTGCCAGCAGACGGGAAGGGGCTAGGCAAGATACGCAGTATTTT.

About this clonotype itself: The conserved closing phenylalanine or tryptophan is absent in this CDR3, likely reflecting a read error. CDR3 region: CASSGELGVGATQFL. CDR3 DNA sequence: TGTGCCAGCAGCGGCGAGCTGGGTGTGGGAGCGACCCAGTTCTTG. The chain combines TRBV7-2 with TRBJ2-1, with D possibly matching TRBD2 (5 bases). Germline loops: CDR1 SGHTA, CDR2 FQGNSA. This CDR3 has 15 amino acids. With 5 bases removed from V and 13 bases from J, the gap between germline ends came to 24 bases.